The 20 T cell receptor beta chains reported below all come from one sample, sequenced in a study of T-cell reconstitution after alpha-beta-depleted transplantation in children. Researchers prepared the TCRbeta library using unique molecular identifiers, the study reports. TCRdb reanalysed the PCR reads using MiXCR and keeps one entry per CDR3 protein. The sample lists 450,000 to 550,000 distinct CDR3 sequences; approximately 10% were seen once. Sequenced here: PBMCs, mostly from graft donor cells, sampled 180 days after TCRalphabeta/CD19-depleted stem cell transplant. The source of these receptors is a female patient between 2 and 10 years old who had a stem cell transplant for aplastic anemia, so the T cells may come from the graft donor.

The rearrangement links TRBV6-6 to TRBJ1-1; no clear D gene. V was trimmed by 8 bases and J by 4 bases, leaving 14 bases between them. Germline lookup yields CDR1 MNHNY and CDR2 SVGAGI (reference sequence). The CDR3 runs 13 residues. The CDR3 DNA reads TGTGCCAGCTCTGCGACGAGGACCACTGAAGCTTTCTTT. Its translation: CASSATRTTEAFF.

The chain links TRBV7-8 to TRBJ2-7; TRBD1 aligns across 10 bases. The length of the CDR3 is 15 residues. V trimming: 4 bases; J trimming: 4 bases; junction bases outside the gene matches: 7. Germline loops: CDR1 SGHVS, CDR2 FQNEAQ. CDR3 DNA: TGTGCCAGCAGCTATGACAGGGGGCCGTTTTACGAGCAGTACTTC. This encodes CASSYDRGPFYEQYF.

Many counts were recorded for this clonotype. V and J are TRBV5-1 and TRBJ2-3, with D possibly TRBD1 on 5 matching bases. The germline gives CDR1 SGHRS, CDR2 YFSETQ. This CDR3 has 15 residues. V was trimmed by 0 bases and J by 6 bases, leaving 14 bases between them. Here the CDR3 DNA reads TGCGCCAGCAGCTTGGCGGACATCTTGGGTGATACGCAGTATTTT. This translates into CASSLADILGDTQYF.

The chain has TRBV7-8 and TRBJ2-3; 10 bases map to TRBD2. V was clipped by 1 base and J by 5 bases; unmatched bases: 6. Germline assignment: CDR1 SGHVS and CDR2 FQNEAQ. The CDR3 has 16 amino acids. Here the CDR3 reads CASSLDTLAGRDTQYF. The CDR3 DNA sequence: TGTGCCAGCAGCTTAGATACACTAGCGGGGAGAGATACGCAGTATTTT.

This clonotype was detected a few times. The chain links TRBV20-1 to TRBJ2-7; TRBD2 matches at 8 bases. This CDR3 is 16 amino acids long. CDR1 DFQATT and CDR2 SNEGSKA come from the germline V gene (reference sequence). The V and J ends lost 3 bases and 3 bases, in that order; junction bases with no gene match: 13. Here the CDR3 DNA reads TGCAGTGCTAGGGACCAAGGTCGGGGGGGTCTCTACGAGCAGTACTTC. Amino acids: CSARDQGRGGLYEQYF.

This clonotype was counted ten times or more. The CDR3 region is CASSDYEQYF. The CDR3, as DNA: TGTGCCAGCAGTGACTACGAGCAGTACTTC. The V gene is TRBV25-1, the J gene TRBJ2-7; D is unresolved. This CDR3 spans 10 amino acids. Germline CDR1 MGHDK, CDR2 SYGVNS. V was clipped by 3 bases and J by 3 bases, with 0 bases between them.

The chain carries TRBV20-1 and TRBJ2-7; TRBD2 is a possible D gene (5 bases). Germline loops: CDR1 DFQATT, CDR2 SNEGSKA (reference sequence). The CDR3 consists of 12 residues. Trimming left V 5 bases short and J 2 bases short, with 10 bases between. CDR3 sequence reads: CSALGDPYEQYF. Here the CDR3 DNA reads TGCAGTGCTCTCGGGGATCCCTACGAGCAGTACTTC.

The chain uses TRBV20-1 and TRBJ1-2, with no clear D. Trimming shortened V by 1 base and J by 3 bases, and 6 bases separated the two germline ends. Germline loops: CDR1 DFQATT, CDR2 SNEGSKA (reference sequence). The CDR3 consists of 12 residues. The CDR3 sequence is CSARVRDYGYTF. In DNA, the CDR3 is TGCAGTGCTAGAGTAAGGGACTATGGCTACACCTTC.

The chain links TRBV11-2 to TRBJ1-3; D unresolved. Between the trimmed V and J ends, which lost 4 bases and 0 bases, there was a span of 7 bases. Germline V gives CDR1 SGHAT, CDR2 FQNNGV. This CDR3 has 14 amino acids. The CDR3 sequence: CASSWVRSGNTIYF. The CDR3 nucleotides read TGTGCCAGCAGCTGGGTCCGCTCTGGAAACACCATATATTTT.

This chain links TRBV7-2 with TRBJ2-2; D uncertain. Trimming took off 0 bases at V and 7 bases at J, with 6 bases between the two ends. The CDR3 has 13 residues. Germline values: CDR1 SGHTA, CDR2 FQGNSA. CDR3 protein: CASSLAADGELFF. Here the CDR3 DNA reads TGTGCCAGCAGCTTAGCGGCGGACGGGGAGCTGTTTTTT.

The sample holds a few counts of this clonotype. This sequence joins TRBV14 and TRBJ2-1; 9 bases align to TRBD1. In germline, CDR1 is SGHDN, CDR2 FVKESK. Trimming cost V 2 bases and J 5 bases; bases outside gene matches: 4. The CDR3 is 15 residues long. The CDR3 DNA follows: TGTGCCAGCAGCCAACCCTGGGACAGGGACAATGAGCAGTTCTTC. This translates into CASSQPWDRDNEQFF.

A few counts support this clonotype. V usage is TRBV6-2 or TRBV6-3 and J usage is TRBJ2-1; no reliable D call. From germline, CDR1 is MNHEY and CDR2 SVGEGT. This CDR3 is 15 amino acids long. V was pared by 4 bases and J by 10 bases, with 20 bases between. CDR3 DNA: TGTGCCAGCAGTTTCTCCCCTCTGGGTCCCCCGGAGCAGTTCTTC. It yields the protein CASSFSPLGPPEQFF.

V gene TRBV4-3 combines with J gene TRBJ2-6, with D possibly being TRBD1 (6 bases). The CDR3 is 15 amino acids. The V gene lost 3 bases and the J gene lost 1 base, with 7 bases spanning the gap. Germline loops: CDR1 LGHNA, CDR2 YSLEER. Here the CDR3 DNA reads TGCGCCAGCAGCCACACAGGGTCTGGGGCCAACGTCCTGACTTTC. Translation gives CASSHTGSGANVLTF.

V usage is TRBV5-1 and J usage is TRBJ2-4, with D possibly being TRBD1 (5 bases). CDR1 is SGHRS, CDR2 YFSETQ, per germline. The V gene lost 6 bases and the J gene lost 1 base, with 14 bases spanning the gap. The length of the CDR3 is 15 residues. CDR3 DNA sequence: TGCGCCAGCACTGAAGGGGCGACCGCCAAAAACATTCAGTACTTC. As protein: CASTEGATAKNIQYF.

The chain uses TRBV20-1 and TRBJ2-2; tentative D call: TRBD2 (5 bases). Germline values: CDR1 DFQATT, CDR2 SNEGSKA (reference sequence). The V end lost 3 bases, the J end lost 5 bases, and 19 bases lay between the germline ends. The length of the CDR3 is 16 residues. DNA for the CDR3: TGCAGTGCTAGCCGCGGGTCATACGTTAAAACCGGGGAGCTGTTTTTT. It specifies CSASRGSYVKTGELFF.

This clonotype has more than one count but fewer than ten. This chain uses TRBV7-9 with TRBJ2-1; 7 nucleotides line up with TRBD1. With 0 bases clipped from V and 2 bases from J, the junction kept 4 bases outside the gene matches. Germline V gives CDR1 SEHNR, CDR2 FQNEAQ (reference sequence). The CDR3 loop spans 16 amino acids. DNA of the CDR3: TGTGCCAGCAGCTTAGCGCCCACAGGGGCCTACAATGAGCAGTTCTTC. Residues: CASSLAPTGAYNEQFF.

This clonotype showed up just a few times. This chain uses TRBV10-3 with TRBJ2-7; D might be TRBD1 (6 bases). This CDR3 contains 12 residues. CDR1 ENHRY and CDR2 SYGVKD come from the germline V gene. V shed 3 bases and J shed 9 bases, with 12 bases lying between them. The CDR3 nucleotides are TGTGCCATCAGTGATGTGGGGGCTTTGCAGTACTTC. Its protein is CAISDVGALQYF.

This clonotype was counted only a few times. The gene calls are TRBV7-9 and TRBJ2-1; 7 bases map to TRBD2. There are 13 residues in the CDR3. Germline V gene data show CDR1 as SEHNR and CDR2 as FQNEAQ (reference sequence). J was trimmed by 8 bases and V by 6 bases; bases with no gene match: 7. CDR3 in DNA: TGTGCCAGCAGGCCGACTAGCCCTCATGAGCAGTTCTTC. This sequence encodes CASRPTSPHEQFF.

This chain links TRBV7-9 with TRBJ2-7; no definite D call. This CDR3 is built from 14 residues. Germline CDR1 SEHNR, CDR2 FQNEAQ (reference sequence). Trimming cost V 0 bases and J 3 bases, with 9 bases left between them. The CDR3 nucleotides are TGTGCCAGCAGCTTAGCGTGGCGGTACTACGAGCAGTACTTC. This translates into CASSLAWRYYEQYF.

Ten or more counts support this clonotype. The genes are TRBV7-9 and TRBJ2-1; no reliable D call. Trimming removed 1 base at V and 4 bases at J, with 5 bases between. CDR1 SEHNR and CDR2 FQNEAQ come from the germline V gene (reference sequence). The CDR3 is 13 residues long. The CDR3 region has the DNA TGTGCCAGCAGCTTAGGATTTTACAATGAGCAGTTCTTC. Its protein product is CASSLGFYNEQFF.